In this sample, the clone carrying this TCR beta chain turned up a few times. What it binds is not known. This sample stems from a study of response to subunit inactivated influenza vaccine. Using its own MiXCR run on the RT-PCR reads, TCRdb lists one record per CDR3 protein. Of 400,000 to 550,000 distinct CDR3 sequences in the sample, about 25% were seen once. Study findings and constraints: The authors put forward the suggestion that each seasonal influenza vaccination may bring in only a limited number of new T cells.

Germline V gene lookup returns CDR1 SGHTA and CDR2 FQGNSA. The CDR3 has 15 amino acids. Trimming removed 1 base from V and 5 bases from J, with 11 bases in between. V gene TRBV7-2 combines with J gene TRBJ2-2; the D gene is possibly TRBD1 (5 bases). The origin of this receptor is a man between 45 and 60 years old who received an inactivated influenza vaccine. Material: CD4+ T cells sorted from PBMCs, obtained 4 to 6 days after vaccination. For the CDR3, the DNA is TGTGCCAGCAGCTTAGGTCAGGGTACGACCGGGGAGCTGTTTTTT. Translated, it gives CASSLGQGTTGELFF.